The next 15 T cell receptor beta chains were all read from a single sample in a study of T cell changes during pregnancy in multiple sclerosis (dated by TCRdb to about 2019). Library method: the immunoSEQ multiplex PCR assay. Imported from immuneACCESS, the table was reduced by TCRdb to in-frame sequences with V and J called. These copies leave out some clones; in studies compared against another copy, an unresolved V gene accounts for under half, and the cause of the remainder is not known. This sample holds around 86,000 clones; roughly 93% were observed only once. The ten largest clonotypes hold roughly 1% of the sample. The sample here was peripheral blood, taken in the first trimester of pregnancy. These receptor sequences come from a female donor with multiple sclerosis, enrolled in a pregnancy study.

The J gene is TRBJ2-2, the V gene TRBV7-3; a weak D match, TRBD1 (6 bases). CDR1 and CDR2 (germline): SGHTA, FQGTGA. Trimming removed 4 bases at V and 8 bases at J, with 17 bases between. This CDR3 has 15 residues. CDR3 DNA sequence: TGTGCCAGCAGCTCAAGCACAGGGTATCCGGGGGAGCTGTTTTTT. It specifies CASSSSTGYPGELFF. The full variable domain, with the rest looked up from reference TRBV7-3 and TRBJ2-2, is GAGVSQTPSNKVTEKGKYVELRCDPISGHTALYWYRQSLGQGPEFLIYFQGTGAADDSGLPNDRFFAVRPEGSVSTLKIQRTERGDSAVYLCASSSSTGYPGELFFGEGSRLTVL.

V gene TRBV5-4 combines with J gene TRBJ2-1; TRBD2 agrees at 9 bases. Trimming at V came to 3 bases and at J to 5 bases, leaving 18 bases not matched to a gene. Germline values: CDR1 SGHNT, CDR2 YYREEE (reference sequence). The CDR3 covers 19 residues. CDR3 bases: TGTGCCAGCAGCTCGGGGATTCGGTCTAGCGGGGACCCAAACAATGAGCAGTTCTTC. It encodes CASSSGIRSSGDPNNEQFF.

V usage is TRBV28 and J usage is TRBJ1-2; 8 bases match TRBD1. Germline CDR1 MDHEN, CDR2 SYDVKM. Unmatched junction bases numbered 8, after V lost 7 bases and J lost 4 bases. The CDR3 sequence is 14 residues long. This CDR3 reads CASTPQGAGYGYTF. The CDR3 DNA sequence: TGTGCCAGCACCCCCCAGGGGGCGGGCTATGGCTACACCTTC.

The V and J genes are TRBV10-3 and TRBJ1-1, with 8 nucleotides matching TRBD1. The germline CDR1 and CDR2 sequences are ENHRY and SYGVKD. The CDR3 is 16 residues long. The V and J ends lost 1 base and 0 bases, in that order; junction bases with no gene match: 4. The chain's CDR3 is CAISELGQDLNTEAFF. CDR3 DNA: TGTGCCATCAGTGAGTTGGGACAGGACTTGAACACTGAAGCTTTCTTT.

The V gene is TRBV19, the J gene TRBJ2-3; 7 positions agree with TRBD1. The CDR3 extends over 14 amino acids. CDR1 LNHDA and CDR2 SQIVND come from the germline V gene (reference sequence). Trimming at V came to 4 bases and at J to 2 bases, leaving 3 bases not matched to a gene. CDR3 coding DNA: TGTGCCAGTAGTACCGGACAGGTCACAGATACGCAGTATTTT. Translation gives CASSTGQVTDTQYF.

The chain joins TRBV27 to TRBJ1-1; 8 nucleotides line up with TRBD1. Germline-derived CDR1 and CDR2 are MNHEY and SMNVEV (reference sequence). The CDR3 consists of 14 residues. V trimming: 6 bases; J trimming: 5 bases; junction bases outside the gene matches: 8. For the CDR3, the DNA is TGTGCCAGCAGCGTATCCAGGGGGCGAACTGAAGCTTTCTTT. This gives the protein CASSVSRGRTEAFF.

This chain uses TRBV9 with TRBJ1-2; 9 positions agree with TRBD1. Per the germline V gene, CDR1 is SGDLS and CDR2 is YYNGEE. Losses at the gene ends were 3 bases for V and 4 bases for J; bases not matched to a gene: 4. This CDR3 region has 14 residues. The CDR3 protein is CASSALGQGYGYTF. DNA for the CDR3: TGTGCCAGCAGCGCTCTGGGACAGGGCTATGGCTACACCTTC.

The chain carries TRBV11-2 and TRBJ2-7, with a weak D call TRBD2 (5 bases). CDR1 is SGHAT and CDR2 is FQNNGV in the germline V gene. The CDR3 runs 15 residues. V was cut by 5 bases and J by 1 base, with 15 bases left in between. In nucleotides, the CDR3 is TGTGCCAGCAGCCCAGGACTTAGCAAATCCTACGAGCAGTACTTC. Amino acids: CASSPGLSKSYEQYF.

The chain uses TRBV27 and TRBJ2-1, with D hard to call. The CDR3 length is 14 residues. From germline, CDR1 is MNHEY and CDR2 SMNVEV (reference sequence). Trimming removed 6 bases from V and 2 bases from J, with 11 bases in between. The CDR3 loop is CASRTGGAYNEQFF. The DNA of the CDR3 is TGTGCCAGCAGAACTGGTGGAGCCTACAATGAGCAGTTCTTC.

The V and J genes are TRBV5-5 and TRBJ2-3; TRBD1 agrees at 7 bases. The trim removed 6 bases at V and 9 bases at J, leaving 10 bases unmatched. From germline, CDR1 is SGHKS and CDR2 YYEKEE (reference sequence). This CDR3 region has 13 residues. The CDR3 DNA sequence: TGTGCCAGCACCCTTGACAGGGTAAAGACGCAGTATTTT. Its translation: CASTLDRVKTQYF.

This clone was seen a single time. This chain joins TRBV15 and TRBJ2-7; possibly TRBD1 for D (5 bases). The CDR3 loop spans 14 amino acids. Per germline, CDR1 LNHNV and CDR2 YYDKDF (reference sequence). V was shortened by 3 bases and J by 0 bases, with 9 bases between the two germline ends. CDR3 sequence: CATSSAGYSYEQYF. CDR3 nucleotides: TGTGCCACCAGCAGTGCAGGGTACTCCTACGAGCAGTACTTC. Filled out from reference TRBV15 and TRBJ2-7, the complete variable domain reads DAMVIQNPRYQVTQFGKPVTLSCSQTLNHNVMYWYQQKSSQAPKLLFHYYDKDFNNEADTPDNFQSRRPNTSFCFLDIRSPGLGDTAMYLCATSSAGYSYEQYFGPGTRLTVT.

The CDR3 sequence: CASKEAPQVAQYF. As DNA, the CDR3 is TGTGCCAGCAAGGAGGCCCCGCAAGTGGCGCAGTATTTT. The gene calls are TRBV2 and TRBJ2-3; weak D call: TRBD2 (5 bases). The V and J ends lost 7 bases and 10 bases respectively, with 18 bases between them. Germline V lookup: CDR1 SNHLY, CDR2 FYNNEI. This CDR3 region has 13 residues.

DNA for the CDR3: TGTGCCAGCAGCTCGCAGGGGGGGAACACTGAAGCTTTCTTT. This gives the protein CASSSQGGNTEAFF. The V and J genes are TRBV11-2 and TRBJ1-1; 7 bases line up with TRBD1. The CDR3 has 14 amino acids. Looked up from germline, CDR1 is SGHAT and CDR2 is FQNNGV. V lost 4 bases and J lost 1; bases outside the gene matches: 3.

The DNA of the CDR3 is TGTGCCTGGAGAAAGGGGGCGAATTCCGGGGAGCTGTTTTTT. It yields the protein CAWRKGANSGELFF. The chain has TRBV30 and TRBJ2-2; the match to TRBD1 covers 7 bases. From germline, CDR1 is GTSNPN and CDR2 SVGIG (reference sequence). This CDR3 comprises 14 residues. V shed 3 bases and J 6 bases; nucleotides not matched to a gene: 7.

This chain joins TRBV9 and TRBJ1-1; 7 positions agree with TRBD1. The CDR3 has 15 amino acids. V shed 4 bases and J 0 bases; nucleotides not matched to a gene: 6. Germline V CDR1 and CDR2: SGDLS, YYNGEE. This CDR3 is CASSPRTGLNTEAFF. The CDR3 DNA reads TGTGCCAGCAGCCCAAGGACAGGTTTGAACACTGAAGCTTTCTTT.